This T cell receptor beta chain derives from a study of blood T cells in healthy people across ages. This CDR3 contains 14 residues. Germline V CDR1 and CDR2: MNHNS, SASEGT. The V gene end was trimmed by 5 bases and the J gene end by 3 bases; junction bases not matched to a gene: 6. Next came a second PCR, run for about 6 to 12 cycles, which used a sample-barcoded 5' primer along with a J-beta primer mix. TCRdb recomputed calls from the 5' RACE reads with MiXCR, one row per CDR3 protein. The sample holds over 1,500,000 distinct CDR3 sequences, roughly 43% seen once. The chain joins TRBV6-1 to TRBJ1-2; the match to TRBD1 covers 7 bases. This TCR was recovered from a human donor in good health. Sequenced input: blood. The CDR3 nucleotides read TGTGCCAGCAGTCGGGCAGGGGGATACTATGGCTACACCTTC. Translated, it gives CASSRAGGYYGYTF.